This T cell receptor (beta chain) derives from a study of cytomegalovirus exposure and HLA in healthy donors (dated by TCRdb to the late 2010s). Study-level background: According to an earlier analysis of a few hundred of the donors, about 170 million T cells yielded some 120 million unique TCR beta sequences and 250 to 350 Gb of sequence data. Along with the roughly 670-subject first cohort, a separate validation cohort of approximately 110 different subjects was used. An earlier analysis of a few hundred of the donors applied high-throughput TCR beta sequencing to assess whether each TCR beta V gene segment acted as functional or pseudogenic. Using immunosequencing, the study profiled T cell repertoires from about 620 subjects and related those repertoires to cytomegalovirus serostatus. The number of typed donors differed by locus: roughly 620-640 for A, B, C, DRB1 and DQB1; 500 to 550 for DQA1; around 610 for DPA1; and 450 to 480 for DPB1. Both class I and class II loci were covered by HLA typing, at four-digit resolution. An early release covering around 630 HLA-typed donors comprised roughly 300 gigabases of sequencing data and around 85 million unique TCR sequences. The genetic ancestry cluster associated with self-reported Caucasian donors included over 65% of the roughly 400 genotyped donors. About five DR-DQ haplotypes were treated as single units for association and clustering because of strong linkage in the cohort. Among over 350 genotyped donors of the cohort, an average of roughly 240,000 unique TCR beta nucleotide sequences were sequenced per donor, about a sixth of them non-productive. All discovery cohort repertoires had been generated using a single sequencing platform. The study aimed to test whether cataloging public T cell receptors could reveal signatures of past pathogen exposure. Rather than using new phenotypic data, the later analysis identified candidate immune exposures from TCR beta sequences and from how often those sequences occurred across donors. Donor age, sex, ethnicity and CMV serostatus were compiled together with the repertoire data. In a later genetic analysis, genome-wide SNP genotypes for about three fifths of the roughly 670 donors were used, and that subset was treated as a discovery cohort. A later analysis re-examined previously published TCR beta repertoires from several hundred donors and added high-resolution HLA genotyping to investigate patterns of TCR occurrence. To predict cytomegalovirus infection status, the study combined high-throughput TCR immunosequencing, statistical association of individual TCRs with disease status, and machine learning.

The CDR3 runs 14 amino acids, cysteine and phenylalanine included. The entry retains the CDR3 DNA only, 42 bases that are in frame from base 1. The germline V gene specifies MNHEY as CDR1 and SVGAGI as CDR2. The cohort was made up of 666 healthy bone marrow donors. At the time of sampling, every cohort member was nominally healthy, though immune exposures that went unrecorded were likely present. The donor tested CMV seropositive and was one of the 289 seropositive cohort members. A peripheral blood sample was provided by each donor, and peripheral blood mononuclear cells were used for TCR beta sequencing. Genomic DNA extraction from the blood cell samples was performed with the Qiagen DNeasy Blood Extraction Kit. The library was generated by the immunoSEQ multiplex PCR assay. For the multiplex PCR, a mixture combining 60 forward primers for TCR Vbeta segments and 13 reverse primers for TCR Jbeta segments was used. The CDR3 region of rearranged TCR beta genes was amplified from genomic DNA by a multiplex PCR assay. On the Illumina HiSeq System, the amplified TCR beta libraries were sequenced as 87-base-pair reads. On the study's bioinformatics: A later analysis tallied about 77 million unique TCR beta chains across the 650 to 750 repertoires, and about 10 million of those chains were shared by two or more donors. Raw reads were error-corrected and collapsed into unique sequences by a nearest-neighbor algorithm in which closely related sequences were merged to remove PCR and sequencing errors. V, D and J gene segments were assigned by aligning CDR3 sequences to IMGT reference sequences. For a sequence to be retained, at least a six-nucleotide match to both a V gene segment and a J gene segment was required. A rearrangement was called productive if the CDR3 had no stop codons and remained in frame with V and J, and every other rearrangement was called non-productive. Following IMGT convention, CDR3 was defined as the stretch from the second conserved V-encoded cysteine up to the conserved J-encoded phenylalanine. Sequences without an unambiguous match to a single V gene segment were excluded from the earlier analysis of 500 to 700 of the donors. In an earlier analysis of several hundred of the donors, V segments were called functional above 56.7% productive rearrangements and were called segregating when the between-donor standard deviation exceeded 5%. A statistical classification framework was built for diagnosing cytomegalovirus status from the catalog of TCR beta chain sequences. A later analysis assigned V and J genes by comparing TCR nucleotide sequences with IMGT/GENE-DB human TR gene sequences. A later analysis assigned CDR3 sequences and most-parsimonious VDJ recombination scenarios with the TCRdist pipeline. A later analysis defined each TCR beta chain by its CDR3 amino acid sequence plus V-gene family, and excluded reads lacking a unique V-gene family. In a later analysis, fewer than 650 highly shared, low-generation-probability nucleotide sequences were removed to address suspected cross-contamination and a sequencing artifact. In a later analysis, a clonal expansion index for each public chain was calculated from normalized within-repertoire ranks of inferred template counts. In a later analysis, generation probabilities were computed with a VDJ recombination model fitted to out-of-frame rearrangements, and the resulting probabilities were checked against IGoR. A later analysis scored TCR-TCR, TCR-HLA and TCR-CMV co-occurrence with hypergeometric tests, applying a repertoire-size bias correction to TCR pairs. In a later analysis, false discovery rates were estimated by permuting HLA or CMV assignments 20 times. In a later analysis, co-occurring TCRs were grouped with DBSCAN, and TCRdist sequence similarity was added when clustering was performed within HLA-allele-positive subsets. Repertoires with fewer than 30,000 or more than 120,000 public chains were left out of co-occurrence clustering, as were about 5 repertoires with anomalous nucleotide sharing. TCRdb re-hosts the immuneACCESS table, in-frame sequences only. Its copies lack some clones; in the studies checked, an unresolved V gene accounts for under half of them, and the cause for the rest is not known. Clone size and the V and J calls come from that table; the DNA yielded D and trimming. The sample profile shows approximately 150,000 clones; roughly two thirds of them were found once. The top ten clonotypes cover just under 4.5% of the sample.

A remark on this clone: Its antigen remains unidentified. Base qualities are not at hand, and no much larger clone is one base apart.

Results and caveats for the whole study, not just this receptor: HLA typing was unavailable for some donors at each locus, so association tests used only the typed subset. A further reported finding was that TCR beta sequences accurately predicted the HLA-A and HLA-B alleles for most subjects in the first cohort. Across donors, most TCR sequences were observed very rarely, whereas some public TCRs were present in many individuals. In a later analysis, HLA-associated TCR beta chains were found to be more clonally expanded and to have lower generation probabilities than equally common non-associated chains. The earlier analysis of about 600 of the donors excluded 15 to 20 rarely observed V segments, including chromosome 9 orphons, because counts were too low. Because the 87-base-pair reads could not distinguish some IMGT-functional V segments, including TRBV6-2 and TRBV6-3, those segments were excluded. The study gave a list of 150 to 200 TCR beta chains associated with cytomegalovirus. In a later analysis, most CMV-associated TCR beta chains were found to appear HLA-restricted, with HLA associations seemingly driven largely by CMV exposure. The sequencing pipeline was judged likely to have produced a cluster of highly shared sequence variants as a technical artifact. In a later analysis, around 15,000 TCR beta sequences were associated with specific HLA alleles at a false discovery rate of 0.05. According to a later genetic analysis, donors in an Asian-associated ancestry cluster had fewer N-insertions in productive TCRs than the approximately 710-donor mean. When HLA alleles, especially DR and DQ, strongly co-occurred, attributing TCR associations to individual alleles was difficult. In vitro tests confirmed that a few of the cytomegalovirus-associated TCR beta chains recognize cytomegalovirus antigens. V-gene and J-gene trimming of TCR beta chains was associated with a missense DCLRE1C variant in a later genetic analysis, and the association was replicated in an independent cohort. A later analysis reported that several top co-occurrence clusters appeared linked to parvovirus B19, influenza, CMV and Epstein-Barr virus. CMV serostatus was the only immune exposure information available for the cohort. In an earlier analysis of under 600 of the donors, most TCR beta V segments were observed in productive rearrangements about 90% or about 30% of the time, broadly matching IMGT annotations. Linkage disequilibrium might explain the correlated functional status among segregating V segments, but an unknown experimental factor could not be excluded. Cytomegalovirus status was reported to be diagnosed by the classifier with high specificity and sensitivity in both the original and validation cohorts. Only TCR beta chains were sequenced in this cohort, and the absence of alpha or paired-chain data limited detectable features. A later analysis found that TCR association rates varied across HLA loci, with DRB1 alleles showing the most associated TCRs and HLA-C alleles the fewest. The authors suggested that the approach could potentially be extended to other disease states and immunological phenotypes. The presence/absence analyses assumed that sequencing depth was roughly uniform across donors, and that assumption may not be true.

The clonotype originates from a young woman in good health and CMV-seropositive. Sequences were obtained from PBMCs. The sequence links TRBV6-5 to TRBJ2-5; 7 bases in the middle match TRBD1. Judging by the DNA end, TRBJ2-7 fits better; the J call may be wrong. The sequenced DNA is TGTGCCAGCAGAAGGGGACAGCTCTCCTACGAGCAGTACTTC. Its coded protein is CASRRGQLSYEQYF.